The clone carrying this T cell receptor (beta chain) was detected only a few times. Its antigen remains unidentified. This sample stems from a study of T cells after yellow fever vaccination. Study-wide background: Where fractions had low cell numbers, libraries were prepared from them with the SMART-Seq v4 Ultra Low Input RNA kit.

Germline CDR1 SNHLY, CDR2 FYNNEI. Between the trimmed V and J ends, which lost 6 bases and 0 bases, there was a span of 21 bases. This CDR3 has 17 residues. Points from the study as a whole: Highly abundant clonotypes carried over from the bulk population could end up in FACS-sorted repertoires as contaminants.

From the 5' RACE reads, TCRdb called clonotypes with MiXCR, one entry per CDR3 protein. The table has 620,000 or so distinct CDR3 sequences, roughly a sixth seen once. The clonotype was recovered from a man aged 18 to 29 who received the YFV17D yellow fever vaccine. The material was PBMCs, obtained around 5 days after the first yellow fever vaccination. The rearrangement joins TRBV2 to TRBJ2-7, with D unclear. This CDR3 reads CASRGIVSGVSSYEQYV. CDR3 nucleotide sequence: TGTGCCAGCAGGGGAATCGTGTCAGGCGTTAGCTCCTACGAGCAGTACGTC.